These 10 T cell receptor beta chains were sequenced from one sample in a study of shared clonotypes between healthy human individuals. Terminally differentiated effector memory CD45RA+ cells were excluded by CCR7 positive selection of CD45RO-negative cells. Libraries were prepared by immunoSEQ multiplex PCR; TCRdb keeps only in-frame clonotypes and omits some of them. The sample consists of about 2 million clones, less than 95% of them appearing once. Sequencing input: naive CD8+ T cells sorted from blood. All receptors derive from a man between 18 and 29 years old in good health.

The sample holds a few counts of this clone. This sample also contains other DNA sequences that code for the same CDR3. This rearrangement joins TRBV6-1 to TRBJ1-5; D is unclear. Trimming left V 3 bases short and J 3 bases short, with 0 bases between. The CDR3 consists of 11 residues. Germline-derived CDR1 and CDR2 are MNHNS and SASEGT. The CDR3 here is CASSDNQPQHF. The CDR3 DNA sequence: TGTGCCAGCAGTGACAATCAGCCCCAGCATTTT.

The J gene is TRBJ2-7, the V gene TRBV5-4; tentatively, D is TRBD1 or TRBD2 (6 bases each). Trimming took off 2 bases at V and 5 bases at J, with 14 bases between the two ends. The germline V gene encodes CDR1 SGHNT and CDR2 YYREEE (reference sequence). This CDR3 contains 14 residues. The CDR3 loop reads CASSFRGGGHEQYF. The CDR3 DNA reads as TGTGCCAGCAGCTTCAGAGGGGGAGGACACGAGCAGTACTTC.

This clone was observed once. In the same sample, other DNA sequences code for this CDR3. The V and J genes are TRBV4-3 and TRBJ2-7, with 8 positions matching TRBD2. The CDR3 loop spans 14 amino acids. With 1 base clipped from V and 3 bases from J, the junction kept 2 bases outside the gene matches. CDR1 is LGHNA, CDR2 YSLEER, per germline. This CDR3 reads CASSQGLASYEQYF. The CDR3 DNA is TGCGCCAGCAGCCAAGGACTAGCGAGCTACGAGCAGTACTTC.

This clone occurred once. Other nucleotide sequences from this sample produce the same CDR3. V is TRBV9 and J is TRBJ2-3, with 8 bases lining up with TRBD2. This CDR3 spans 14 amino acids. Germline V CDR1 and CDR2: SGDLS, YYNGEE. V lost 4 bases, J lost 2 bases, and 3 bases stayed unmatched. Written as DNA, the CDR3 is TGTGCCAGCAGCCTAGCGGGTGTCACAGATACGCAGTATTTT. Translation: CASSLAGVTDTQYF.

The V and J genes are TRBV9 and TRBJ2-1; D call uncertain. V lost 4 bases and J lost 0, with 11 bases in between. CDR1 SGDLS and CDR2 YYNGEE come from the germline V gene. The CDR3 sequence is 15 residues long. This CDR3 reads CASSPRLSSYNEQFF. DNA for the CDR3: TGTGCCAGCAGCCCCAGATTAAGCTCCTACAATGAGCAGTTCTTC.

J is TRBJ1-1 and V is TRBV25-1; D is undetermined. Germline V gene sequence: CDR1 MGHDK, CDR2 SYGVNS. The CDR3 spans 12 residues. V lost 3 bases and J 6 bases, leaving 8 bases between the germline ends. In nucleotides, the CDR3 is TGTGCCAGCAGTGAGTTTGGGCCTGAAGCTTTCTTT. Its translation: CASSEFGPEAFF.

A few counts support this clone. The rearrangement links TRBV4-1 to TRBJ1-1, with D perhaps TRBD1 (6 bases). Trimming removed 4 bases from V and 4 bases from J, with 19 bases in between. CDR1 is MGHRA and CDR2 is YSYEKL in the germline V gene. CDR3 length equals 16 residues. The CDR3 DNA is TGCGCCAGCAGCCGCCTCATACAGGGTGATGGCACTGAAGCTTTCTTT. Encoded protein: CASSRLIQGDGTEAFF.

This rearrangement joins TRBV4-1 to TRBJ1-5; TRBD1 is a possible D gene (5 bases). Germline V gene sequence: CDR1 MGHRA, CDR2 YSYEKL. Trimming removed 4 bases at V and 7 bases at J, with 8 bases between. The CDR3 contains 12 residues. Here the CDR3 DNA reads TGCGCCAGCAGCCTGGGGGGACAGCCCCAGCATTTT. Its protein product is CASSLGGQPQHF.

A word on this clone: Other nucleotide sequences in the sample specify the same CDR3. The chain has TRBV2 and TRBJ1-1; TRBD1 matches at 7 bases. This CDR3 is 13 amino acids long. V was pared by 5 bases and J by 1 base, with 1 base of the junction left unmatched. Germline V gene sequence: CDR1 SNHLY, CDR2 FYNNEI. The CDR3: CASSWDRNTEAFF. CDR3 sequence (DNA): TGTGCCAGCAGTTGGGACAGGAACACTGAAGCTTTCTTT. The full variable domain, its missing parts supplied by reference TRBV2 and TRBJ1-1, is EPEVTQTPSHQVTQMGQEVILRCVPISNHLYFYWYRQILGQKVEFLVSFYNNEISEKSEIFDDQFSVERPDGSNFTLKIRSTKLEDSAMYFCASSWDRNTEAFFGQGTRLTVV.

The genes are TRBV6-1 and TRBJ2-3; no firm D call. The CDR3 consists of 12 residues. CDR1 and CDR2 (germline): MNHNS, SASEGT. Trimming left V 8 bases short and J 1 base short, with 7 bases between. The CDR3 nucleotides are TGTGCCAGCCCCTTTGGCACAGATACGCAGTATTTT. It is translated as CASPFGTDTQYF.